One and the same sample provided the 7 T cell receptor beta chains below, sequenced in a study of T cells in Graves' hyperthyroidism and ophthalmopathy. Amplification of TCR beta CDR3 regions used RNA as the template. The primer set for the first-round RT-PCR of the TCR CDR3 was HTBI. MiXCR was run by TCRdb on the multiplex PCR reads, yielding one entry per CDR3 protein. Of 490,000 or so distinct CDR3 sequences in the sample, approximately 23% were seen once. The specimen sequenced was blood. These receptor sequences come from a woman in her 70s with Graves' ophthalmopathy.

This clonotype has at least ten counts. The chain uses TRBV11-2 and TRBJ1-2; 12 bases agree with TRBD1. From germline, CDR1 is SGHAT and CDR2 FQNNGV. This CDR3 has 18 amino acids. J gave up 0 bases and V 4 bases, and 9 bases lay outside the gene matches. Here the CDR3 reads CASSSYRDRGPTNYGYTF. The CDR3 bases are TGTGCCAGCAGCTCCTACCGGGACAGGGGGCCGACTAACTATGGCTACACCTTC.

This clonotype was observed a handful of times. The chain couples TRBV7-2 to TRBJ1-2, with 8 nucleotides matching TRBD1. CDR1 and CDR2 from the germline V gene are SGHTA and FQGNSA. J lost 5 bases, V lost 5 bases, and 7 bases had no gene match. This CDR3 has 14 amino acids. The CDR3 bases are TGTGCCAGCAGCGCCACAGGGGGGGGTTATGGCTACACCTTC. Its translation: CASSATGGGYGYTF.

This clonotype was detected ten times or more. The DNA of the CDR3 is TGTGCCAGCAGCGGACAGGTGGGATACACTGAAGCTTTCTTT. It specifies CASSGQVGYTEAFF. This rearrangement joins TRBV11-2 to TRBJ1-1, with 7 bases fitting TRBD1. CDR3 length: 14 residues. V was pared by 5 bases and J by 3 bases, with 6 bases of the junction left unmatched. CDR1 and CDR2 (germline): SGHAT, FQNNGV.

The chain links TRBV4-3 to TRBJ1-2; TRBD1 might be the D (6 bases). Germline CDR1 reads LGHNA; CDR2 reads YSLEER. The CDR3 has 16 amino acids. V was shortened by 0 bases and J by 4 bases, with 15 bases between the two germline ends. CDR3 sequence (DNA): TGCGCCAGCAGCCAAGAATCCAGGGGCCGGGCCTATGGCTACACCTTC. Its translation: CASSQESRGRAYGYTF.

This sequence joins TRBV19 and TRBJ2-3; D tentatively fits TRBD1 or TRBD2 (7 bases each). The CDR3 spans 15 residues. Germline V gene data show CDR1 as LNHDA and CDR2 as SQIVND (reference sequence). Trimming cost V 3 bases and J 5 bases, with 15 bases left between them. The CDR3, as DNA: TGTGCCAGTAGTATCCCCAGGGGGGGCAAAGATACGCAGTATTTT. Protein sequence: CASSIPRGGKDTQYF.

This clonotype has only a few counts. The chain links TRBV12-5 to TRBJ1-5; possible D gene TRBD1, 5 bases. The ends were cut back, 7 bases at V and 0 bases at J, with 19 bases in the middle. Germline V gene sequence: CDR1 LGHNT, CDR2 FRNRAP. The CDR3 consists of 17 residues. The CDR3 is CASAQVGGVYSNQPQHF. The CDR3 DNA is TGTGCTAGTGCCCAAGTGGGGGGGGTATATAGCAATCAGCCCCAGCATTTT.

This clonotype was seen a handful of times. This sequence joins TRBV19 and TRBJ1-5; tentative D call: TRBD1 (5 bases). CDR1 is LNHDA and CDR2 is SQIVND in the germline V gene (reference sequence). Deletions cut 8 bases from V and 5 bases from J, with 16 bases between. The CDR3 length is 14 residues. This CDR3 reads CASAPGTPHQPQHF. DNA of the CDR3: TGTGCCAGTGCTCCGGGGACCCCCCATCAGCCCCAGCATTTT.